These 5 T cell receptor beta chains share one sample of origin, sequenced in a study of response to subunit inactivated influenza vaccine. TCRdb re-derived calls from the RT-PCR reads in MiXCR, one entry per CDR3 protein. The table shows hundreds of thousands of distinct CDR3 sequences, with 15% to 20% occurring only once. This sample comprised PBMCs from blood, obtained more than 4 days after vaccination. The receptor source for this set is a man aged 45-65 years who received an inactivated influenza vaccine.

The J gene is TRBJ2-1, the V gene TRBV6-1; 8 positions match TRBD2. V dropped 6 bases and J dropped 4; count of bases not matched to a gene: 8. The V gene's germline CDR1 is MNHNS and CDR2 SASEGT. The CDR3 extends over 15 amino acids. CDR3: CASRLLSGSYNEQFF. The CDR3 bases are TGTGCCAGCAGACTCCTGAGCGGGAGTTACAATGAGCAGTTCTTC.

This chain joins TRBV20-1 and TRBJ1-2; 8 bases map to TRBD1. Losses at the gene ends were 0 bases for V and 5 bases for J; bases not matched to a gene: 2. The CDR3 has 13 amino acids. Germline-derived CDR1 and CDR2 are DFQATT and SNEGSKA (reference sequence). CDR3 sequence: CSARDRGQYGYTF. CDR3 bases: TGCAGTGCTAGAGACAGGGGGCAGTATGGCTACACCTTC.

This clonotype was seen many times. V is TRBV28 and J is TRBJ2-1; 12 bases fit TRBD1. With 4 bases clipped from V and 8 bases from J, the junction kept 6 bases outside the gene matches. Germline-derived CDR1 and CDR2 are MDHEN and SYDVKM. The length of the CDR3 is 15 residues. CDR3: CASSSGTGGRDEQFF. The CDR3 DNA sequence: TGTGCCAGCAGTTCGGGGACAGGGGGCAGGGATGAGCAGTTCTTC.

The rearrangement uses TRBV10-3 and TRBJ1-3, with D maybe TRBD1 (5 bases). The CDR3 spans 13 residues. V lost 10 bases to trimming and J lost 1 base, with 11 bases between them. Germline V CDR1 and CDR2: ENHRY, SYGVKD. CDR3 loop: CATSGTSGNTIYF. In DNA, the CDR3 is TGTGCCACCTCCGGGACTTCTGGAAACACCATATATTTT.

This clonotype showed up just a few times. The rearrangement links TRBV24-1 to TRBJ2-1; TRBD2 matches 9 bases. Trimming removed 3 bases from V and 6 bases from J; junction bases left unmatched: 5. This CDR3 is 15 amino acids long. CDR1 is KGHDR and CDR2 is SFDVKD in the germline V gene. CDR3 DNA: TGTGCCACCAGTGATGCCCAGCGGGGGGTCAATGAGCAGTTCTTC. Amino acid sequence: CATSDAQRGVNEQFF.